The table lists the clone carrying this T cell receptor beta chain with a few counts. Its antigen is unknown. A sample-barcoded 5' primer and a J-beta primer mix were used in a second PCR of roughly 7 to 11 cycles. TCRdb reprocessed the 5' RACE reads via MiXCR and lists one record per CDR3 protein. This sample has hundreds of thousands of distinct CDR3 sequences, with around a fifth found just once. This sample is drawn from a study of blood T cells in healthy people across ages. Study-wide results and caveats: Donors of long life had a larger count of naive CD4+ cells and greater diversity than aged donors.

Germline lookup yields CDR1 KGHDR and CDR2 SFDVKD. CDR3 length: 13 amino acids. The ends were cut back, 3 bases at V and 7 bases at J, with 11 bases in the middle. The rearrangement links TRBV24-1 to TRBJ1-1, with D possibly TRBD1 on 5 matching bases. The TCR originated in a man in his 70s in good health. Input material: blood. The CDR3 nucleotides read TGTGCCACCAGTGATGTCCGGGGGATTGAAGCTTTCTTT. As protein: CATSDVRGIEAFF.